This record looks at one T cell receptor (beta chain) sequence and its context. V lost 1 base and J lost 3, with 10 bases in between. The germline gives CDR1 MGHRA, CDR2 YSYEKL. This CDR3 comprises 15 residues. This sample is part of a study of blood T cell repertoires in COVID-19. Study information: Nucleic acid was either cDNA or gDNA, and it came from T cells, B-cell-depleted T cells, or PBMCs.

Libraries were prepared by immunoSEQ multiplex PCR; TCRdb keeps only in-frame clonotypes and omits some of them. The table has roughly 16,000 clones, roughly 76% seen once. This receptor was identified in a man aged 65-85 years with active or convalescent COVID-19. The specimen was peripheral blood. The chain is built from TRBV4-1 and TRBJ2-1; D is uncertain. CDR3 region: CASSQVGRSYNEQFF. As DNA, the CDR3 is TGCGCCAGCAGCCAAGTTGGTCGGAGCTACAATGAGCAGTTCTTC.